This T cell receptor beta chain stems from a study of regulatory T cells in long-lasting Graves disease. Background on the study: Persistence in Graves' disease required over 5 years of antithyroid drugs plus positive TSH receptor antibodies.

Regarding time point: persistent/refractory GD, antithyroid drugs over 5 years with positive TRAb. PBMC RNA served as the TCR library source. The CDR3 is 14 residues long. V dropped 1 base and J dropped 4 bases, with 9 bases sitting between them. Germline-derived CDR1 and CDR2 are SGHAT and FQNNGV. Building the TCR beta libraries relied on iRepertoire HTBI primers, and CDR3 regions underwent Arm-PCR. TCRdb redid the calling of the multiplex PCR reads with MiXCR, one entry per CDR3 protein. The sample consists of 350,000 to 450,000 distinct CDR3 sequences, around 21% of them appearing once. Study findings and constraints: It was in persistent disease that TRBV28, TRBJ1-2 and TRBJ2-5 were favored. Comparison showed that persistent patients shared more public clonotypes (around 3,000) than new patients (approximately 870).

About this clonotype itself: Antigen specificity is unknown.

This receptor was identified in a female donor with Graves disease. The material sequenced was peripheral blood mononuclear cells (PBMCs), taken when the disease was refractory, from a patient treated with antithyroid drugs. The J gene is TRBJ2-3, the V gene TRBV11-2; no definite D call. The CDR3: CASSLAWTPDTQYF. The CDR3 nucleotides read TGTGCCAGCAGCTTAGCCTGGACCCCAGATACGCAGTATTTT.